This TCR beta chain was retrieved from a study of PD-L1 blockade in urothelial cancer. Study-wide findings and caveats: Patients with durable benefit had more tumor-infiltrating T lymphocytes.

Comment on this clone: Its specificity is unknown.

Measured with immunoSEQ multiplex PCR; TCRdb has only the in-frame clones, and not every one. The data show 30,000 to 40,000 clones, more than 35% seen once. V lost 0 bases to trimming and J lost 5 bases; unmatched junction nucleotides: 4. CDR3 size: 16 residues. Per the germline V gene, CDR1 is WNHNN and CDR2 is SYGVQD (reference sequence). This sequence was found in a man aged 55-75 years with urothelial cancer. This chain connects TRBV10-1 to TRBJ2-7; 13 bases are shared with TRBD2. The sample was tumor tissue, taken before atezolizumab (anti-PD-L1) treatment. The CDR3 coding sequence is TGCGCCAGCAGTGAGTCCCGACTAGCGGGAGGACACGAGCAGTACTTC. Translating gives CASSESRLAGGHEQYF.